The 12 T cell receptor beta chains presented below share a single source sample, sequenced in a study of patients with pleural tuberculosis. MiXCR, run by TCRdb on the reads, gives a single entry per CDR3 protein. This sample has about 50,000 distinct CDR3 sequences, with about 6.8% found just once. The receptors were sampled from a human donor with pleural tuberculosis.

In its sample, this clonotype was seen many times. V is TRBV27 and J is TRBJ1-4; 7 positions agree with TRBD1. There are 15 residues in the CDR3. V was pared by 5 bases and J by 8 bases, with 11 bases of the junction left unmatched. CDR1 and CDR2 (germline): MNHEY, SMNVEV (reference sequence). The chain's CDR3 is CASSTSQGTGEKLFF. The CDR3 DNA reads TGTGCCAGCAGTACCTCACAGGGGACGGGCGAAAAACTGTTTTTT.

This clonotype has ten or more counts. The chain couples TRBV20-1 to TRBJ2-3; TRBD2 matches at 7 bases. CDR3 length: 13 residues. Germline V gives CDR1 DFQATT, CDR2 SNEGSKA (reference sequence). The ends lost 6 bases at V and 1 base at J; junction bases unmatched: 4. CDR3 residues: CSAPGGGTDTQYF. CDR3 coding DNA: TGCAGTGCCCCGGGGGGAGGCACAGATACGCAGTATTTT.

Many counts were recorded for this clonotype. The chain is built from TRBV20-1 and TRBJ2-1; the D is unclear. This CDR3 is 11 amino acids long. The V and J ends lost 0 bases and 8 bases respectively, with 5 bases between them. Germline CDR1 reads DFQATT; CDR2 reads SNEGSKA (reference sequence). The CDR3 nucleotides read TGCAGTGCTAGAGAACTGGATGAGCAGTTCTTC. Protein: CSARELDEQFF.

Ten or more counts support this clonotype. The chain carries TRBV27 and TRBJ1-5; TRBD1 agrees at 10 bases. Germline V gene data show CDR1 as MNHEY and CDR2 as SMNVEV (reference sequence). V shed 5 bases, J shed 4 bases, and the junction held 2 bases outside the gene matches. This CDR3 has 14 residues. The CDR3 protein is CASSRQGANQPQHF. DNA for the CDR3: TGTGCCAGCAGTCGACAGGGGGCAAATCAGCCCCAGCATTTT.

At least ten counts were recorded for this clonotype. This sequence joins TRBV11-2 and TRBJ2-1; tentatively, D is TRBD2 (6 bases). CDR1 is SGHAT and CDR2 is FQNNGV in the germline V gene. The CDR3 has 15 amino acids. V dropped 9 bases and J dropped 1 base, with 16 bases sitting between them. The CDR3: CARPKGGASYNEQFF. The DNA of the CDR3 is TGTGCCAGACCCAAAGGCGGGGCGTCCTACAATGAGCAGTTCTTC.

This clonotype was seen ten or more times. V usage is TRBV28 and J usage is TRBJ2-5, with D possibly matching TRBD2 (6 bases). The V end lost 5 bases, the J end lost 4 bases, and 17 bases lay between the germline ends. CDR3 length equals 15 residues. Germline CDR1 reads MDHEN; CDR2 reads SYDVKM. CDR3 loop: CASSPAGTRGETQYF. The CDR3, as DNA: TGTGCCAGCAGTCCAGCCGGGACTCGAGGAGAGACCCAGTACTTC.

J is TRBJ2-1 and V is TRBV5-6, with D unresolved. The ends were cut back, 0 bases at V and 6 bases at J, with 4 bases in the middle. The germline gives CDR1 SGHDT, CDR2 YYEEEE. The CDR3 totals 12 residues. The CDR3 protein is CASSLAPNEQFF. The CDR3 nucleotides read TGTGCCAGCAGCTTGGCCCCCAATGAGCAGTTCTTC.

The chain employs TRBV11-2 and TRBJ1-2, with a tentative D call TRBD1 (6 bases). Germline CDR1 reads SGHAT; CDR2 reads FQNNGV. Trimming cost V 5 bases and J 8 bases, with 15 bases left between them. This CDR3 is built from 13 residues. The CDR3 loop reads CASSKGEQNGYTF. The CDR3 coding sequence is TGTGCCAGCAGCAAGGGGGAACAGAACGGCTACACCTTC.

Many counts were recorded for this clonotype. The V and J genes are TRBV20-1 and TRBJ2-3; no reliable D call. This CDR3 is built from 12 residues. Trimming left V 3 bases short and J 1 base short, with 5 bases between. Looked up from germline, CDR1 is DFQATT and CDR2 is SNEGSKA (reference sequence). In nucleotides, the CDR3 is TGCAGTGCTAGTCGGGGCACAGATACGCAGTATTTT. This translates into CSASRGTDTQYF.

This clonotype was counted many times. CDR3 DNA: TGTGCCAGCAGTTACCTCCGAGGCCGGCCCGGGGAGCTGTTTTTT. Translation gives CASSYLRGRPGELFF. The genes are TRBV6-2 or TRBV6-3 and TRBJ2-2; D remains ambiguous. Trimming pared 2 bases from V and 6 bases from J, leaving 13 bases between. Looked up from germline, CDR1 is MNHEY and CDR2 is SVGEGT. CDR3 length: 15 amino acids.

The chain couples TRBV19 to TRBJ2-1, with TRBD2 matching 11 bases. Germline V CDR1 and CDR2: LNHDA, SQIVND (reference sequence). Trimming took 5 bases from V and 4 from J; bases not matched to a gene: 7. The CDR3 covers 16 residues. The CDR3 DNA reads TGTGCCAGTAGTCTAACCGGGACTAGCGGATACAATGAGCAGTTCTTC. This translates into CASSLTGTSGYNEQFF.

At least ten counts were recorded for this clonotype. For the CDR3, the DNA is TGTGCCAGCAGCCCAGGGACTAGCGGACGCTCCTACAATGAGCAGTTCTTC. Its protein product is CASSPGTSGRSYNEQFF. The J gene is TRBJ2-1, the V gene TRBV7-1; the match to TRBD2 covers 11 bases. TRBV7-1 falls under the ORF class, with uncertain function. This CDR3 region has 17 residues. Trimming at V came to 5 bases and at J to 0 bases, leaving 6 bases not matched to a gene.